The 17 T cell receptor beta chains below come from one sample, sequenced in a study of CD4 T cells in relation to SARS-CoV-2 and coronaviruses. No antigen has been identified for these receptors. Repertoires were generated with immunoSEQ multiplex PCR, while TCRdb's copy carries only in-frame clones and drops some. The sample records 43,000 or so clones, over 70% being singletons. The sample taken for sequencing was naive CD4+ T cells from PBMCs, cultured in vitro. Described subset: naive CD4+ T cells isolated by negative enrichment. These receptors all come from an adult with COVID-19.

Regarding this clone: Other DNA sequences from this sample encode an identical CDR3 as well. The rearrangement joins TRBV7-9 to TRBJ1-1; weak D call: TRBD1 (5 bases). The V end was cut by 4 bases, the J end by 1 base, with 7 bases between. The length of the CDR3 is 13 residues. Looked up from germline, CDR1 is SEHNR and CDR2 is FQNEAQ (reference sequence). The CDR3 bases are TGTGCCAGCAGCTCCGACAGGAACACTGAAGCTTTCTTT. Translation gives CASSSDRNTEAFF.

The rearrangement joins TRBV19 to TRBJ2-5; 9 bases match TRBD2. The germline gives CDR1 LNHDA, CDR2 SQIVND (reference sequence). After removal of 5 bases from V and 5 bases from J, the junction contained 6 bases not matched to a gene. This CDR3 has 14 residues. The CDR3 nucleotides are TGTGCCAGTAGTCTAGCGGGAACGGGGGAGACCCAGTACTTC. Translated, it gives CASSLAGTGETQYF.

V usage is TRBV29-1 and J usage is TRBJ2-7, with 12 bases matching TRBD1. Losses at the gene ends were 7 bases for V and 5 bases for J; bases not matched to a gene: 12. This CDR3 region has 15 residues. Germline CDR1 and CDR2: SQVTM and ANQGSEA. CDR3 residues: CSATSGTGGPNEQYF. The CDR3 DNA reads as TGCAGCGCTACCTCCGGGACAGGGGGCCCAAACGAGCAGTACTTC.

This chain joins TRBV28 and TRBJ2-1; D gene ambiguous. The CDR3 loop spans 10 amino acids. CDR1 and CDR2 (germline): MDHEN, SYDVKM. V was trimmed by 6 bases and J by 8 bases, leaving 5 bases between them. The CDR3 nucleotides read TGTGCCAGCAGCTCCCATGAGCAGTTCTTC. It specifies CASSSHEQFF.

V usage is TRBV5-8 and J usage is TRBJ2-3, with a weak D call TRBD2 (6 bases). The V gene lost 0 bases and the J gene lost 0 bases, with 14 bases spanning the gap. The CDR3 runs to 17 residues. Germline V gives CDR1 SGHTS, CDR2 YDEGEE. CDR3 loop: CASSLGAGNPSTDTQYF. The CDR3 DNA sequence: TGTGCCAGCAGCTTGGGGGCGGGGAACCCTAGCACAGATACGCAGTATTTT.

The rearrangement uses TRBV11-2 and TRBJ2-7; 8 bases fit TRBD1. Trimming at V came to 1 base and at J to 1 base, leaving 12 bases not matched to a gene. Germline V gene data show CDR1 as SGHAT and CDR2 as FQNNGV. CDR3 length equals 18 residues. CDR3 bases: TGTGCCAGCAGCTTAGTGGTTTCGGGGACAGGTATTTCCTACGAGCAGTACTTC. Translation gives CASSLVVSGTGISYEQYF. Variable domain in full (rest from reference TRBV11-2 and TRBJ2-7): EAGVAQSPRYKIIEKRQSVAFWCNPISGHATLYWYQQILGQGPKLLIQFQNNGVVDDSQLPKDRFSAERLKGVDSTLKIQPAKLEDSAVYLCASSLVVSGTGISYEQYFGPGTRLTVT.

V gene TRBV28 combines with J gene TRBJ2-7; the match to TRBD2 covers 7 bases. Looked up from germline, CDR1 is MDHEN and CDR2 is SYDVKM. The trim removed 3 bases at V and 2 bases at J, leaving 4 bases unmatched. The CDR3 has 14 amino acids. CDR3 amino acids: CASSFGGTTYEQYF. The CDR3 DNA is TGTGCCAGCAGTTTTGGAGGGACTACCTACGAGCAGTACTTC.

V usage is TRBV27 and J usage is TRBJ2-4; 7 bases line up with TRBD2. CDR1 MNHEY and CDR2 SMNVEV come from the germline V gene (reference sequence). V was clipped by 3 bases and J by 7 bases; unmatched bases: 12. The CDR3 covers 16 residues. CDR3 region: CASSFFGGSSRNIQYF. The CDR3 bases are TGTGCCAGCAGTTTTTTTGGCGGGAGTTCAAGGAACATTCAGTACTTC.

In this sample, this clone turned up a few times. The chain employs TRBV30 and TRBJ2-7; D might be TRBD1 (6 bases). The V and J ends lost 2 bases and 6 bases respectively, with 11 bases between them. CDR3 size: 12 residues. Germline V CDR1 and CDR2: GTSNPN, SVGIG (reference sequence). In DNA, the CDR3 is TGTGCCTGGAGTACAGGGTCTAGCGAGCAGTACTTC. Protein: CAWSTGSSEQYF.

The chain combines TRBV9 with TRBJ1-1; D ambiguous. CDR3 length: 13 residues. Germline V CDR1 and CDR2: SGDLS, YYNGEE. The V gene lost 0 bases and the J gene lost 6 bases, with 9 bases spanning the gap. The CDR3 DNA is TGTGCCAGCAGCGTAGATCTTGGCTCTGAAGCTTTCTTT. Its translation: CASSVDLGSEAFF.

The chain carries TRBV30 and TRBJ2-1; a possible D gene is TRBD2 (5 bases). The CDR3 totals 11 residues. V was shortened by 0 bases and J by 10 bases, with 7 bases between the two germline ends. Germline assignment: CDR1 GTSNPN and CDR2 SVGIG (reference sequence). CDR3: CAWSVLEEQFF. CDR3 DNA: TGTGCCTGGAGTGTACTAGAGGAGCAGTTCTTC.

The chain carries TRBV10-1 and TRBJ1-5, with D maybe TRBD1 (6 bases). CDR3 length: 18 amino acids. The germline V and J ends were trimmed by 0 bases and 0 bases, with 15 bases remaining between them. Germline V gene data show CDR1 as WNHNN and CDR2 as SYGVQD (reference sequence). CDR3 in DNA: TGCGCCAGCAGTGAGTCTGGGGGGGCGAAGGATAGCAATCAGCCCCAGCATTTT. This encodes CASSESGGAKDSNQPQHF.

This clone was recorded once. The V and J genes are TRBV25-1 and TRBJ1-1; 9 positions agree with TRBD1. Germline trimming cut 7 bases from V and 3 bases from J; bases unmatched to any gene: 6. The germline V gene encodes CDR1 MGHDK and CDR2 SYGVNS. This CDR3 is 14 amino acids long. This CDR3 is CASIPGQGYTEAFF. For the CDR3, the DNA is TGTGCCAGCATTCCGGGACAGGGATACACTGAAGCTTTCTTT. The complete variable domain, with remaining parts taken from reference TRBV25-1 and TRBJ1-1, reads EADIYQTPRYLVIGTGKKITLECSQTMGHDKMYWYQQDPGMELHLIHYSYGVNSTEKGDLSSESTVSRIRTEHFPLTLESARPSHTSQYLCASIPGQGYTEAFFGQGTRLTVV.

The DNA of the CDR3 is TGTGCCAGCAGTTACTCCTGGGGGGATTCACCCCTCCACTTT. Translating gives CASSYSWGDSPLHF. This rearrangement joins TRBV6-6 to TRBJ1-6, with D possibly matching TRBD1 (5 bases). CDR1 is MNHNY and CDR2 is SVGAGI in the germline V gene (reference sequence). V gave up 0 bases and J gave up 8 bases, with 8 bases separating them. The CDR3 runs to 14 residues.

The chain carries TRBV5-1 and TRBJ2-2, with 10 bases fitting TRBD1. After removal of 5 bases from V and 5 bases from J, the junction contained 9 bases not matched to a gene. The CDR3 is 16 amino acids. Germline CDR1 reads SGHRS; CDR2 reads YFSETQ. For the CDR3, the DNA is TGCGCCAGCAGTCTGGACCGGACAGGGGGGACCGGGGAGCTGTTTTTT. Its translation is CASSLDRTGGTGELFF.

The rearrangement links TRBV4-3 to TRBJ2-1, with 7 nucleotides matching TRBD2. The CDR3 is 16 residues long. CDR1 is LGHNA, CDR2 YSLEER, per germline. Losses at the gene ends were 3 bases for V and 2 bases for J; bases not matched to a gene: 7. CDR3 bases: TGCGCCAGCAGCCAGTACCGAGCGGGAACCTACAATGAGCAGTTCTTC. Its translation is CASSQYRAGTYNEQFF.

The chain couples TRBV27 to TRBJ2-3; 7 positions match TRBD1. The CDR3 sequence is 15 residues long. CDR1 and CDR2 from the germline V gene are MNHEY and SMNVEV (reference sequence). The V segment lost 5 bases and the J segment 1 base; nucleotides outside the gene matches: 6. CDR3 residues: CASSLVGTGTDTQYF. The CDR3 coding sequence is TGTGCCAGCAGTCTGGTAGGGACAGGCACAGATACGCAGTATTTT.